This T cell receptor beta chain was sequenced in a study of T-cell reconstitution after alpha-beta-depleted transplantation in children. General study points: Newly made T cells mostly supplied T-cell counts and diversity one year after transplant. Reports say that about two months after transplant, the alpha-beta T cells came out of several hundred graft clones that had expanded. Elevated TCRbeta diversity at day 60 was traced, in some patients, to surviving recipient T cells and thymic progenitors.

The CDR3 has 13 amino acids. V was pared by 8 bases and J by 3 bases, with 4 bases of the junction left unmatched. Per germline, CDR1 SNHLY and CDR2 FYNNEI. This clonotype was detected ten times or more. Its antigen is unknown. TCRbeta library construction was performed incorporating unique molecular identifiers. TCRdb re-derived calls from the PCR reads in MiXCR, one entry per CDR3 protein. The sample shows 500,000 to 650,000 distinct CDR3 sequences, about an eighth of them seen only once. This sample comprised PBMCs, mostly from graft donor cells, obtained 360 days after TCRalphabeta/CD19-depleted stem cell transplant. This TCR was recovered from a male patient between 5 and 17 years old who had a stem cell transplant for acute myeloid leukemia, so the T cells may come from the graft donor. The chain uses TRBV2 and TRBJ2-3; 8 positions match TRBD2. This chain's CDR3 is CASEGGRTDTQYF. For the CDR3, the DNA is TGTGCCAGCGAGGGCGGGAGGACAGATACGCAGTATTTT.